The present entry profiles one T cell receptor (beta chain) with its context. This sample is part of a study of blood T cell repertoires in COVID-19. Across the whole study: Acute and convalescent COVID-19 specimens originated in the United States, Italy and Spain.

In the original analysis: Reference gene primer amplification in the assay estimated nucleated cell counts. Only in-frame clones appear in the TCRdb table, and some are missing; sequencing was by immunoSEQ multiplex PCR. The D gene and trimming were derived from the DNA, and the V and J assignments and clone size from that table. The table includes 250,000 to 350,000 clones, about nine tenths detected once. Input material: peripheral blood. This TCR was recovered from a woman aged 25-40 years with COVID-19, enrolled during active disease.

CDR3 loop: CASSFGLGVDTQYF. In nucleotides, the CDR3 is TGTGCCAGCAGCTTTGGACTAGGGGTAGATACGCAGTATTTT. The J gene is TRBJ2-3, the V gene TRBV7-8; 7 nucleotides match TRBD2. Per the germline V gene, CDR1 is SGHVS and CDR2 is FQNEAQ. CDR3 length: 14 residues. Unmatched junction bases numbered 5, after V lost 3 bases and J lost 5 bases.